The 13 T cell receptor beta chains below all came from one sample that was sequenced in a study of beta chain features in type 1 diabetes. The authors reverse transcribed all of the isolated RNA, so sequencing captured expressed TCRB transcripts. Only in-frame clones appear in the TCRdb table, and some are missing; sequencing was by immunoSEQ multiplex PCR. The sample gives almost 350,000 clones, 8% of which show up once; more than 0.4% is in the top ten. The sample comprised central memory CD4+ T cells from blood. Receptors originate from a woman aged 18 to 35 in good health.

The CDR3 DNA reads as TGCAGTGCTAGTCCAGGTGAAAAACTGTTTTTT. The encoded protein is CSASPGEKLFF. The rearrangement uses TRBV20-1 and TRBJ1-4; no firm D call. CDR1 is DFQATT and CDR2 is SNEGSKA in the germline V gene (reference sequence). CDR3 size: 11 residues. The V and J ends lost 3 bases and 7 bases respectively, with 6 bases between them.

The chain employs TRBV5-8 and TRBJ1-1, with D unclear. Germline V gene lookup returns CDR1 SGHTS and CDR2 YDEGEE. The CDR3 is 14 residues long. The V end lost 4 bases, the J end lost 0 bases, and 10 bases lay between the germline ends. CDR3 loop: CASSTPSMNTEAFF. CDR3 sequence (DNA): TGTGCCAGCAGCACCCCTTCCATGAACACTGAAGCTTTCTTT.

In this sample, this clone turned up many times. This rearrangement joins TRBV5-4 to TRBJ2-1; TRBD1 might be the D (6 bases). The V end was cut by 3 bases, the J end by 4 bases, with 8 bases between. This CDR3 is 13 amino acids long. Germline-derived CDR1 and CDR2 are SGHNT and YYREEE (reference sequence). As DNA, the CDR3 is TGTGCCAGCAGCTCCGGACAGTACAATGAGCAGTTCTTC. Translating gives CASSSGQYNEQFF.

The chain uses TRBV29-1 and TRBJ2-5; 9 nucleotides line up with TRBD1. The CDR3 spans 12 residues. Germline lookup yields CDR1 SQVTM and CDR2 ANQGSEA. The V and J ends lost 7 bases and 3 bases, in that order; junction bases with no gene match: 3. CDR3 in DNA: TGCAGCGCCCGACAGGGGGAAGAGACCCAGTACTTC. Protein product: CSARQGEETQYF.

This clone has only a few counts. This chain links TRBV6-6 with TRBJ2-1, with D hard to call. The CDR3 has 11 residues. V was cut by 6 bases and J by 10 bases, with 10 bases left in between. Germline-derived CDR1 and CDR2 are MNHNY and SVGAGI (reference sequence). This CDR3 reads CASRSSGEQFF. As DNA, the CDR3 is TGTGCCAGCAGGTCGTCCGGAGAGCAGTTCTTC.

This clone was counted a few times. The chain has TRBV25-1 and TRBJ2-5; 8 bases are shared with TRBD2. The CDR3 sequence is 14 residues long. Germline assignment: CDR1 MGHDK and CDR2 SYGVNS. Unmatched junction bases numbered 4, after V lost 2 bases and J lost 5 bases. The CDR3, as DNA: TGTGCCAGCAGTGAAAGCGGGAGTGGTGAGACCCAGTACTTC. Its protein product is CASSESGSGETQYF.

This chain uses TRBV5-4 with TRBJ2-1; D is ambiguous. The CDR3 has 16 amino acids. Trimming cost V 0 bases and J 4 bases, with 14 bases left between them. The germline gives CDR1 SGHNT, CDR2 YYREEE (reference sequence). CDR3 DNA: TGTGCCAGCAGCTTGGCACGAGGATACACTTACAATGAGCAGTTCTTC. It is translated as CASSLARGYTYNEQFF.

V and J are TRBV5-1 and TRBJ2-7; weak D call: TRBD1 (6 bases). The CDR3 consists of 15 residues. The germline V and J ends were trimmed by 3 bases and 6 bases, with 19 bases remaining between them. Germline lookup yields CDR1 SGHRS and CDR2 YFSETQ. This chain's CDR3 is CASSSEQGTLSEQYF. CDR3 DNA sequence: TGCGCCAGCAGCTCGGAACAGGGAACCCTTTCCGAGCAGTACTTC.

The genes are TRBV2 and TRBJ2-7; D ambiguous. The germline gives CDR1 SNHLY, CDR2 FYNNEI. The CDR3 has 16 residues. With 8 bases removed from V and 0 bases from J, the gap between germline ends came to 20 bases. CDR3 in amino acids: CASGWTLRKPSYEQYF. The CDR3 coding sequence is TGTGCCAGCGGCTGGACCCTCAGAAAGCCCTCCTACGAGCAGTACTTC.

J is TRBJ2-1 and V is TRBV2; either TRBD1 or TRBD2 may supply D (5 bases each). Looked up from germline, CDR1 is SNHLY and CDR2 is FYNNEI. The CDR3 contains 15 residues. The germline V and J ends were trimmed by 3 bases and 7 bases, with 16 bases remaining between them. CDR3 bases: TGTGCCAGCAGTGACTGGACGGGTGAGGGGAATGAGCAGTTCTTC. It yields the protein CASSDWTGEGNEQFF.

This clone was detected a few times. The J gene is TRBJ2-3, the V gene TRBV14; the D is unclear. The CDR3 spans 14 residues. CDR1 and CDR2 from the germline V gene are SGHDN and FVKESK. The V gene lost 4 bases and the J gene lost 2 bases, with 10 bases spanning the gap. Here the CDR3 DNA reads TGTGCCAGCAGCCTCGAGAGGTACACAGATACGCAGTATTTT. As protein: CASSLERYTDTQYF.

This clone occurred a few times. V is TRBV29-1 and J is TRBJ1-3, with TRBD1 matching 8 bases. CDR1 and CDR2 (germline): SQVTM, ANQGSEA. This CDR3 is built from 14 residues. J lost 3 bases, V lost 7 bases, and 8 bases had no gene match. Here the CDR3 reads CSGRTGGSGNTIYF. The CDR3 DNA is TGCAGCGGAAGAACAGGGGGTAGTGGAAACACCATATATTTT.

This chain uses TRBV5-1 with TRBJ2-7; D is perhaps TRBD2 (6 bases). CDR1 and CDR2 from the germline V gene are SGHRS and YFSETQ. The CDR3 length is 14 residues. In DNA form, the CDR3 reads TGCGCAAGTGGCCGGGACTGGAGCTCCTACGAGCAGTACTTC. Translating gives CASGRDWSSYEQYF.